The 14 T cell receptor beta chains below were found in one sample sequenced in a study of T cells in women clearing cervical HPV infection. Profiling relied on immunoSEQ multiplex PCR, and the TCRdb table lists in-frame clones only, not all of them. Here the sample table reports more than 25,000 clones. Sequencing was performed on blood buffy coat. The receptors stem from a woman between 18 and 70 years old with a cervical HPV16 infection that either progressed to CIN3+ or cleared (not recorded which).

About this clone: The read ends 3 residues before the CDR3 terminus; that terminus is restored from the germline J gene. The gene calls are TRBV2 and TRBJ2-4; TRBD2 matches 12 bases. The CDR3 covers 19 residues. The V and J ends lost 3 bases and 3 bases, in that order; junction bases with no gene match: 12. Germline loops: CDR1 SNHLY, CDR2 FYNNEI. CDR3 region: CASSDAPSGRAVGKNIQYF. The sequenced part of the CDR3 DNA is TGTGCCAGCAGTGATGCCCCTAGCGGGAGGGCCGTGGGCAAAAACATT.

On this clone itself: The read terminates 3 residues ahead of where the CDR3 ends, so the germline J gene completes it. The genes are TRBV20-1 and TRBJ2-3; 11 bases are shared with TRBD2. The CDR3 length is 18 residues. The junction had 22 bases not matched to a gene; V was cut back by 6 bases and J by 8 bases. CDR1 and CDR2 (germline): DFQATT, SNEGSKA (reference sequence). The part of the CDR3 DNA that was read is TGCAGTGCCCGCAGGAGGCTTAGCGGGAGGGGGGAGCCAGGTACG. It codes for CSARRRLSGRGEPGT. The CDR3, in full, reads CSARRRLSGRGEPGTQYF.

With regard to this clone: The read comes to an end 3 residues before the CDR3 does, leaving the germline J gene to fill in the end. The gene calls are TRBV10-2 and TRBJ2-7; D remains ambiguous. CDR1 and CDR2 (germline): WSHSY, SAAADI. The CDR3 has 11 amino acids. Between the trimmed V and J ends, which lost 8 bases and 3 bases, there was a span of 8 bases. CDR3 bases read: TGCGCCAGCTTGACAAACTACGAG. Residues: CASLTNYE. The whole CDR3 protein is CASLTNYEQYF.

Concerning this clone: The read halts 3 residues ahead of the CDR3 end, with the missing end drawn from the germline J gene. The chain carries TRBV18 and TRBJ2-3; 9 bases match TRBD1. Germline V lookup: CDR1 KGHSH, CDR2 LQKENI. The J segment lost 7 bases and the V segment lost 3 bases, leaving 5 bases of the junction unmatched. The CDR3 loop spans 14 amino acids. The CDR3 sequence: CASSPGTGYNTQYF. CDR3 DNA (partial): TGTGCCAGCTCACCCGGGACAGGGTACAATACG.

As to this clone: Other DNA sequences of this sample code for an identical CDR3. CDR3 DNA (partial): TGTGCCTGGAGTGTGCAGGGGGCCGGGGGC. It is translated as CAWSVQGAGG. In full, the CDR3 reads CAWSVQGAGGYTF. The chain is built from TRBV30 and TRBJ1-2, with 8 bases identical to TRBD1. The read terminates 3 residues ahead of where the CDR3 ends, so the germline J gene completes it. CDR3 length: 13 amino acids. CDR1 is GTSNPN and CDR2 is SVGIG in the germline V gene (reference sequence).

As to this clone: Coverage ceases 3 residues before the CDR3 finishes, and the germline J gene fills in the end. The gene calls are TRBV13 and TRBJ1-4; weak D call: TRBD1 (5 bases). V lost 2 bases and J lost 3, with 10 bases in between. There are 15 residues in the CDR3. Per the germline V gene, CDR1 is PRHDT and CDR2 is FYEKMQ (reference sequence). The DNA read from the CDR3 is TGTGCCAGCAGCTTAAGCAGGGATTCTAATGAAAAA. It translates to CASSLSRDSNEK. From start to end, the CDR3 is CASSLSRDSNEKLFF.

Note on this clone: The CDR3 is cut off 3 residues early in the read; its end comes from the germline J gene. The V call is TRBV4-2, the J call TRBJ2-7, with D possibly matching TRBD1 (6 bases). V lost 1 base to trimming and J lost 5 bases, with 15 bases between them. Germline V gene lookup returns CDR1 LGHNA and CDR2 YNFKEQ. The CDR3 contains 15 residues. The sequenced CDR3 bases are TGTGCCAGCAGCCAAGTCCTACAGGGTGCCCACGAG. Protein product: CASSQVLQGAHE. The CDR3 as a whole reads CASSQVLQGAHEQYF.

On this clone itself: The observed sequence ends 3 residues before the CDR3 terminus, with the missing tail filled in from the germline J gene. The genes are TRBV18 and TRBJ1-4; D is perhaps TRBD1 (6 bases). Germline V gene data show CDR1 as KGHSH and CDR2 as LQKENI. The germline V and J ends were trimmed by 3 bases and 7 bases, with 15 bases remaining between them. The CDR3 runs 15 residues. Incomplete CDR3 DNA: TGTGCCAGCTCACCGGTCTACAGGGAGGGTGAAAAA. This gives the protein CASSPVYREGEK. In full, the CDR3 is CASSPVYREGEKLFF.

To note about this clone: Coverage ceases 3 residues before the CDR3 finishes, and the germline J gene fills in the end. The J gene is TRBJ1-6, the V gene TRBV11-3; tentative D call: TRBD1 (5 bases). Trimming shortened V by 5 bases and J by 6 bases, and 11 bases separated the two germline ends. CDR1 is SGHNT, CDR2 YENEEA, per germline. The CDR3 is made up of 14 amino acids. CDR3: CASSQGRGNSPLHF. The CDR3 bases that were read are TGTGCCAGCAGCCAGGGAAGGGGTAATTCACCC. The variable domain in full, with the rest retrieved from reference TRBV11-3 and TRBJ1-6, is EAGVVQSPRYKIIEKKQPVAFWCNPISGHNTLYWYLQNLGQGPELLIRYENEEAVDDSQLPKDRFSAERLKGVDSTLKIQPAELGDSAVYLCASSQGRGNSPLHFGNGTRLTVT.

Incomplete CDR3 DNA: TGTGCCAGCAGCTTAGGACAGGGGGTCGAG. It specifies CASSLGQGVE. Given in full, the CDR3 is CASSLGQGVEQYF. This chain links TRBV11-2 with TRBJ2-7; 9 nucleotides align to TRBD1. The read ends 3 residues shy of where the CDR3 ends; the end is completed using the germline J gene. V was clipped by 1 base and J by 6 bases; unmatched bases: 1. CDR3 length: 13 residues. CDR1 and CDR2 from the germline V gene are SGHAT and FQNNGV.

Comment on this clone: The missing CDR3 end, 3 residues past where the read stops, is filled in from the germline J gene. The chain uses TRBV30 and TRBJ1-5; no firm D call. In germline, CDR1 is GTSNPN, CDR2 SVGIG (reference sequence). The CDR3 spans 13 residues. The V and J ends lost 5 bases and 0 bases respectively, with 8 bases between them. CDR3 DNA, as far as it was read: TGTGCCTGGTCTCAGGATAGCAATCAGCCC. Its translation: CAWSQDSNQP. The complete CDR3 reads CAWSQDSNQPQHF.

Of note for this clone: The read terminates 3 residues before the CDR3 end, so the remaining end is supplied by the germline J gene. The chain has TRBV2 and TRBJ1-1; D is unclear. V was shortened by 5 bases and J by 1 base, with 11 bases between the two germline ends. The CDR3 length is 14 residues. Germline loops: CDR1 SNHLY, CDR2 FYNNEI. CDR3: CASSYADKNTEAFF. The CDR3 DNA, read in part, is TGTGCCAGCAGTTACGCAGACAAGAACACTGAA.

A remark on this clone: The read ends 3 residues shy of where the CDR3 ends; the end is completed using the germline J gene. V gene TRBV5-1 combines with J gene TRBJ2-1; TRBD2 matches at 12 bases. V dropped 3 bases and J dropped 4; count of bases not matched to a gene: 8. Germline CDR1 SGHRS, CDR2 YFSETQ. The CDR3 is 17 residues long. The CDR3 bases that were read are TGCGCCAGCAGCTCCGGTTCTAGCGGGAGGGCATACAATGAG. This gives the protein CASSSGSSGRAYNE. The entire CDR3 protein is CASSSGSSGRAYNEQFF.

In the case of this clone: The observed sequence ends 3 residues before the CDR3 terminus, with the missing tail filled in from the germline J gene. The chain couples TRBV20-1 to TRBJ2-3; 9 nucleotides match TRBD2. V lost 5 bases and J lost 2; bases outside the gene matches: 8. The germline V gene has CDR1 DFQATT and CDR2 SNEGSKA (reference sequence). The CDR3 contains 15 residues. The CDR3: CSAVILAGLTDTQYF. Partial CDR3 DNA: TGCAGTGCTGTCATTCTAGCGGGGCTCACAGATACG.